The source of this T cell receptor beta chain is a study of cytomegalovirus exposure and HLA in healthy donors. It was with 60 Vbeta and 13 Jbeta primers that the PCR ran. The protocol was immunoSEQ multiplex PCR, while the TCRdb copy is restricted to in-frame clones and leaves out a portion. The table includes about 160,000 clones, approximately 86% detected once. This CDR3 is built from 16 residues. CDR1 MDHEN and CDR2 SYDVKM come from the germline V gene. After removal of 0 bases from V and 3 bases from J, the junction contained 7 bases not matched to a gene. The rearrangement links TRBV28 to TRBJ2-5; TRBD2 agrees at 7 bases. The sample comprised PBMCs. The clonotype originates from a woman aged 18-29 years in good health and CMV-seronegative. Here the CDR3 reads CASSLWASGPEETQYF. In DNA form, the CDR3 reads TGTGCCAGCAGTTTATGGGCTAGCGGACCAGAAGAGACCCAGTACTTC.